Following are 7 T cell receptor beta chains from one sample sequenced in a study of T cells after yellow fever vaccination. A single record per CDR3 protein comes from TCRdb applying MiXCR to the 5' RACE reads. The sample lists approximately 340,000 distinct CDR3 sequences; approximately 9% were seen once. The sample consisted of PBMCs, taken on the day of the first yellow fever vaccination. These receptors were collected from a man aged 18 to 30 who received the YFV17D yellow fever vaccine.

There are a few counts of this clonotype. V and J are TRBV5-1 and TRBJ1-1, with 8 positions matching TRBD1. V was clipped by 4 bases and J by 5 bases; unmatched bases: 10. The CDR3 spans 15 residues. Per the germline V gene, CDR1 is SGHRS and CDR2 is YFSETQ. The CDR3 DNA follows: TGCGCCAGCAGCACCGGGACAGGTTGGAGGACTGAAGCTTTCTTT. Its translation: CASSTGTGWRTEAFF.

The chain links TRBV7-2 to TRBJ2-3; possibly TRBD2 for D (6 bases). V lost 4 bases to trimming and J lost 1 base, with 12 bases between them. Germline CDR1 is SGHTA and CDR2 is FQGNSA. The CDR3 totals 15 residues. CDR3 amino acids: CASSSYGGGTDTQYF. The CDR3 nucleotides read TGTGCCAGCAGCTCCTACGGCGGGGGCACAGATACGCAGTATTTT.

The V and J genes are TRBV10-2 and TRBJ2-1; D gene uncertain. Trimming cost V 6 bases and J 3 bases, with 18 bases left between them. The CDR3 loop spans 16 amino acids. Germline assignment: CDR1 WSHSY and CDR2 SAAADI. Written as DNA, the CDR3 is TGCGCCAGCAGCGCCCAAGGGTTCACGGTCTACAATGAGCAGTTCTTC. Its translation is CASSAQGFTVYNEQFF.

This clonotype was observed at least ten times. V usage is TRBV7-9 and J usage is TRBJ2-1, with D perhaps TRBD1 or TRBD2 (6 bases each). Per germline, CDR1 SEHNR and CDR2 FQNEAQ (reference sequence). Deletions cut 7 bases from V and 5 bases from J, with 12 bases between. The CDR3 covers 13 residues. The DNA for the CDR3 is TGTGCCAGCACCCGAGGGGGGAACAATGAGCAGTTCTTC. Amino acids: CASTRGGNNEQFF.

J is TRBJ2-1 and V is TRBV27, with D hard to call. Trimming cost V 0 bases and J 3 bases, with 6 bases left between them. Germline assignment: CDR1 MNHEY and CDR2 SMNVEV (reference sequence). The CDR3 loop spans 14 amino acids. DNA for the CDR3: TGTGCCAGCAGTTTATCGAACAACTACAATGAGCAGTTCTTC. This sequence encodes CASSLSNNYNEQFF.

This clonotype was seen ten or more times. CDR3 residues: CASSPPPGTGGETQYF. CDR3 DNA sequence: TGTGCCAGCTCACCACCCCCAGGGACGGGGGGAGAGACCCAGTACTTC. The chain has TRBV18 and TRBJ2-5; 7 bases agree with TRBD2. V lost 0 bases, J lost 4 bases, and 8 bases stayed unmatched. The CDR3 loop spans 16 amino acids. CDR1 and CDR2 (germline): KGHSH, LQKENI.

This clonotype was detected ten times or more. The chain couples TRBV7-9 to TRBJ2-7, with 9 bases that match TRBD1. The V segment lost 5 bases and the J segment 5 bases; nucleotides outside the gene matches: 7. The CDR3 consists of 14 residues. The germline V gene has CDR1 SEHNR and CDR2 FQNEAQ (reference sequence). Here the CDR3 DNA reads TGTGCCAGCAGCCGTCCGGGACAGGGAAACGAGCAGTACTTC. This gives the protein CASSRPGQGNEQYF. The whole variable domain, filled in from reference TRBV7-9 and TRBJ2-7, reads DTGVSQNPRHKITKRGQNVTFRCDPISEHNRLYWYRQTLGQGPEFLTYFQNEAQLEKSRLLSDRFSAERPKGSFSTLEIQRTEQGDSAMYLCASSRPGQGNEQYFGPGTRLTVT.